One sample yielded the 16 T cell receptor beta chains listed below, sequenced in a study of blood T cell repertoires in COVID-19. Using immunoSEQ multiplex PCR, the repertoire was profiled, and TCRdb retains in-frame clones only, with some absent. The repertoire holds roughly 230,000 clones, with 70% to 90% as singletons. Material for sequencing was PBMCs or T cells enriched from blood (not recorded which). All receptors derive from a woman in her forties or fifties who had been exposed to COVID-19.

The rearrangement links TRBV5-1 to TRBJ1-1; 7 bases align to TRBD1. The CDR3 is 15 residues long. The V gene end was trimmed by 3 bases and the J gene end by 0 bases; junction bases not matched to a gene: 5. From germline, CDR1 is SGHRS and CDR2 YFSETQ. The CDR3 region has the DNA TGCGCCAGCAGCTCACCGGGACAGATGAACACTGAAGCTTTCTTT. Translation gives CASSSPGQMNTEAFF.

The chain joins TRBV6-6 to TRBJ2-1; 8 nucleotides match TRBD2. Germline V gene lookup returns CDR1 MNHNY and CDR2 SVGAGI (reference sequence). The CDR3 spans 16 residues. The junction had 4 bases not matched to a gene; V was cut back by 0 bases and J by 3 bases. The CDR3 coding sequence is TGTGCCAGCAGTTACTCTGCGGGGGGCGTCTACAATGAGCAGTTCTTC. Translating gives CASSYSAGGVYNEQFF.

This clone has a single count. This chain joins TRBV18 and TRBJ2-7; D might be TRBD1 (6 bases). Germline loops: CDR1 KGHSH, CDR2 LQKENI. The V gene lost 3 bases and the J gene lost 1 base, with 10 bases spanning the gap. There are 14 residues in the CDR3. This CDR3 reads CASSPGQPSYEQYF. The CDR3, as DNA: TGTGCCAGCTCACCTGGACAGCCTTCCTACGAGCAGTACTTC.

The table lists this clone with a count of one. V usage is TRBV15 and J usage is TRBJ2-5; 8 bases agree with TRBD2. The ends lost 5 bases at V and 1 base at J; junction bases unmatched: 6. Looked up from germline, CDR1 is LNHNV and CDR2 is YYDKDF (reference sequence). The CDR3 contains 15 residues. CDR3 sequence (DNA): TGTGCCACCAGCCCGTTTCTAGCGGGCCAAGAGACCCAGTACTTC. Translation gives CATSPFLAGQETQYF.

The chain has TRBV9 and TRBJ1-1; D gene unclear. The CDR3 totals 15 residues. Germline assignment: CDR1 SGDLS and CDR2 YYNGEE. Trimming left V 1 base short and J 0 bases short, with 10 bases between. In DNA form, the CDR3 reads TGTGCCAGCAGCGTATCTAGCGTGTTGAACACTGAAGCTTTCTTT. This translates into CASSVSSVLNTEAFF. The full variable domain, in which reference TRBV9 and TRBJ1-1 provide the parts outside the CDR3, is DSGVTQTPKHLITATGQRVTLRCSPRSGDLSVYWYQQSLDQGLQFLIQYYNGEERAKGNILERFSAQQFPDLHSELNLSSLELGDSALYFCASSVSSVLNTEAFFGQGTRLTVV.

V usage is TRBV18 and J usage is TRBJ2-7; 7 bases line up with TRBD1. Germline V gives CDR1 KGHSH, CDR2 LQKENI. The length of the CDR3 is 14 residues. With V trimmed by 4 bases and J by 5 bases, 8 bases remained unmatched. CDR3 nucleotides: TGTGCCAGCTCACGACCATCGACAGGGAACGAGCAGTACTTC. It is translated as CASSRPSTGNEQYF.

This chain joins TRBV5-1 and TRBJ1-5; 8 nucleotides line up with TRBD1. Germline values: CDR1 SGHRS, CDR2 YFSETQ. J gave up 2 bases and V 4 bases, and 5 bases lay outside the gene matches. This CDR3 is 15 amino acids long. CDR3 in DNA: TGCGCCAGCAGCGTAGGGACAGGCGGCAATCAGCCCCAGCATTTT. This codes for CASSVGTGGNQPQHF.

In this sample, this clone turned up once. The V gene is TRBV2, the J gene TRBJ2-1; 11 nucleotides match TRBD2. V trimming: 6 bases; J trimming: 4 bases; junction bases outside the gene matches: 5. This CDR3 spans 15 amino acids. Germline values: CDR1 SNHLY, CDR2 FYNNEI. The CDR3 region is CASSMTSGEYNEQFF. CDR3 nucleotide sequence: TGTGCCAGCAGCATGACTAGCGGGGAGTACAATGAGCAGTTCTTC.

The chain is built from TRBV27 and TRBJ1-5; 8 nucleotides align to TRBD1. V gave up 5 bases and J gave up 3 bases; unmatched junction bases: 12. CDR1 MNHEY and CDR2 SMNVEV come from the germline V gene (reference sequence). The CDR3 covers 17 residues. CDR3 DNA sequence: TGTGCCAGCAGTAGGATAGGCGGACAGGGCAACAATCAGCCCCAGCATTTT. Translated, it gives CASSRIGGQGNNQPQHF.

The rearrangement links TRBV4-1 to TRBJ1-3; tentative D call: TRBD1 (6 bases). Germline assignment: CDR1 MGHRA and CDR2 YSYEKL. This CDR3 spans 17 amino acids. V was trimmed by 2 bases and J by 4 bases, leaving 18 bases between them. The DNA for the CDR3 is TGCGCCAGCAGCCAATTCTATGGGGGGGGCGCAGGAAACACCATATATTTT. Translation gives CASSQFYGGGAGNTIYF.

The chain's CDR3 is CASSFDRGQINSPLHF. The CDR3 coding sequence is TGTGCCAGCAGCTTCGACAGGGGCCAAATTAATTCACCCCTCCACTTT. The rearrangement joins TRBV13 to TRBJ1-6, with 8 bases lining up with TRBD1. The J segment lost 6 bases and the V segment lost 3 bases, leaving 7 bases of the junction unmatched. Germline assignment: CDR1 PRHDT and CDR2 FYEKMQ (reference sequence). The length of the CDR3 is 16 residues.

This chain uses TRBV6-5 with TRBJ2-1; TRBD1 aligns across 7 bases. CDR3 length: 13 residues. Germline V CDR1 and CDR2: MNHEY, SVGAGI. After removal of 6 bases from V and 6 bases from J, the junction contained 5 bases not matched to a gene. CDR3 nucleotides: TGTGCCAGCAGATCACCAGGGGGCAATGAGCAGTTCTTC. It specifies CASRSPGGNEQFF.

V and J are TRBV28 and TRBJ2-1; 8 bases fit TRBD2. The CDR3 contains 10 residues. Per germline, CDR1 MDHEN and CDR2 SYDVKM. The V and J ends lost 8 bases and 15 bases, in that order; junction bases with no gene match: 6. The CDR3 here is CASRGGRWFF. DNA of the CDR3: TGTGCCAGCCGGGGGGGCCGTTGGTTCTTC.

This clone came up once. Here the CDR3 DNA reads TGCAGCGTGGGGCCCTGGGAAGCTTTCTTT. It is translated as CSVGPWEAFF. The V gene is TRBV29-1, the J gene TRBJ1-1; perhaps TRBD1 as D (5 bases). This CDR3 has 10 amino acids. V was pared by 6 bases and J by 8 bases, with 10 bases between. CDR1 SQVTM and CDR2 ANQGSEA come from the germline V gene.

This chain uses TRBV19 with TRBJ1-1; TRBD1 is a possible D gene (5 bases). V lost 4 bases to trimming and J lost 5 bases, with 8 bases between them. The germline CDR1 and CDR2 sequences are LNHDA and SQIVND (reference sequence). This CDR3 has 12 amino acids. The CDR3 protein is CASSKRGTEAFF. In nucleotides, the CDR3 is TGTGCCAGTAGTAAAAGGGGAACTGAAGCTTTCTTT.

V usage is TRBV11-2 and J usage is TRBJ1-1; perhaps TRBD1 as D (5 bases). Germline V gives CDR1 SGHAT, CDR2 FQNNGV. There are 15 residues in the CDR3. Between the trimmed V and J ends, which lost 4 bases and 5 bases, there was a span of 17 bases. This chain's CDR3 is CASSSIRGRWTEAFF. In nucleotides, the CDR3 is TGTGCCAGCAGCTCAATAAGGGGAAGATGGACTGAAGCTTTCTTT.